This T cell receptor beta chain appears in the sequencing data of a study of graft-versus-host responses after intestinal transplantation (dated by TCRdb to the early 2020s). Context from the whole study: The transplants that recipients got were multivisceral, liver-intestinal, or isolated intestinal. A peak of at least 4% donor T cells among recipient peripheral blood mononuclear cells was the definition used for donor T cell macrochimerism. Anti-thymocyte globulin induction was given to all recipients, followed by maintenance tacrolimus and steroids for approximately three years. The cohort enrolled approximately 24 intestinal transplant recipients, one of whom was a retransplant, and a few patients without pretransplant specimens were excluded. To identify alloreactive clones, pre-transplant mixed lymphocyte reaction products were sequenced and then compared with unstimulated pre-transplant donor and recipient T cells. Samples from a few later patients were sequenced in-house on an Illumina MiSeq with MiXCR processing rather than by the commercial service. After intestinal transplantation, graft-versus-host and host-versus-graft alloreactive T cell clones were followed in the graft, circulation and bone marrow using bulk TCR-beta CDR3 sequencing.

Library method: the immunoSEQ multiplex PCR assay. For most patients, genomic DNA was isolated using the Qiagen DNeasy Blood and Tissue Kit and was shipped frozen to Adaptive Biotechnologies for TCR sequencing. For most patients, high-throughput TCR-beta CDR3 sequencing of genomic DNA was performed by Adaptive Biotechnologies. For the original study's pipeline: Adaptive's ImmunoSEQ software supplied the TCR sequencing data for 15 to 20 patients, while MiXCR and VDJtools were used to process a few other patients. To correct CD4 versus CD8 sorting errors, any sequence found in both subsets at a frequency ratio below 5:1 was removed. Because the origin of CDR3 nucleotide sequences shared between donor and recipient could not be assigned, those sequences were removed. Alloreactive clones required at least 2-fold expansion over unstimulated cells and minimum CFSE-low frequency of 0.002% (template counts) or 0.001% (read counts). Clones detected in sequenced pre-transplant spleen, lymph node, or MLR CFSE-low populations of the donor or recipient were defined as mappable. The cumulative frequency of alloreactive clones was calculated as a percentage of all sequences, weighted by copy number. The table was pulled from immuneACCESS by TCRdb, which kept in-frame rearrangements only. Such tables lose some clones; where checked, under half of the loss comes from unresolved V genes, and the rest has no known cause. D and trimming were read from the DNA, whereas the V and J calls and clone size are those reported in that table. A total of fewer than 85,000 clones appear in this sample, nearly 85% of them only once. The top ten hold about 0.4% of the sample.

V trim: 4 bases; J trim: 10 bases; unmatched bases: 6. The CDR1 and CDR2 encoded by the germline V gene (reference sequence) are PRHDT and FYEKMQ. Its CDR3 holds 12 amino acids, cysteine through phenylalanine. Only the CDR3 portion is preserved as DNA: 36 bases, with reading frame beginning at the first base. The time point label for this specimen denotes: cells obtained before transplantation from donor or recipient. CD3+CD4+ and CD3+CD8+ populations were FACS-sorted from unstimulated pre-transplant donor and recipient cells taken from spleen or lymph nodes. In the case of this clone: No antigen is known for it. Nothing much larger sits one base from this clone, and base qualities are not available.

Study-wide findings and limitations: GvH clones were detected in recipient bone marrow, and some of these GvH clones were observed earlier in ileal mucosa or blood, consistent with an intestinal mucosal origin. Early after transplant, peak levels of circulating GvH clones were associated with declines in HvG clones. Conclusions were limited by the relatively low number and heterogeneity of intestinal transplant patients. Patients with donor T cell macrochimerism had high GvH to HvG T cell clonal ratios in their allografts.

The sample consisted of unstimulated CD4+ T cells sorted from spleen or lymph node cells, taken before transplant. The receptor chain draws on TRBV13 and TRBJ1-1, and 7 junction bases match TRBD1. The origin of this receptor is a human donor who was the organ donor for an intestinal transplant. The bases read TGTGCCAGCAGCTCCCGACAGGGAGTAGCTTTCTTT. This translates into CASSSRQGVAFF.